The sequence of this T cell receptor (beta chain) was determined in a study of cytomegalovirus exposure and HLA in healthy donors. PCR primers comprised 60 Vbeta and 13 Jbeta primers. TCRdb keeps only in-frame clones here, not all; method: immunoSEQ multiplex PCR. The profile covers under 95,000 clones, with 7.6% appearing a single time and 2.3% taken by the ten largest. CDR1 and CDR2 from the germline V gene are SGHDT and YYEEEE. There are 15 residues in the CDR3. V shed 5 bases and J 5 bases; nucleotides not matched to a gene: 10. Sequencing was carried out using PBMCs. This TCR was sampled from a man aged 45 to 65 in good health and CMV-seronegative. The chain joins TRBV5-6 to TRBJ2-5; 9 bases are a match to TRBD2. As DNA, the CDR3 is TGTGCCAGCAGTTCGGACGCGGGGGGGCAGGAGACCCAGTACTTC. Amino acid sequence: CASSSDAGGQETQYF.